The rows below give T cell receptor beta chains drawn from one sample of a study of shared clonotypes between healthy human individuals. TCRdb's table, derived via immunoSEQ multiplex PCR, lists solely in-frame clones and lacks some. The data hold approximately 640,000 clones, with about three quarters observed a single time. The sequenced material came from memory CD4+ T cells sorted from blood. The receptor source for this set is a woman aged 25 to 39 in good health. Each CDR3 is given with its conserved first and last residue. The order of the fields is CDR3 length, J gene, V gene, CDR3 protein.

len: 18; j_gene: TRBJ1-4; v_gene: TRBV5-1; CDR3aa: CASSLTGQNIATNEKLFF
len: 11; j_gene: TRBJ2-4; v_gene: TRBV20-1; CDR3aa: CSATLANIQYF
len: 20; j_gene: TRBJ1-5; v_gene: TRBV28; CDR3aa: CASSFLGQLSKARSNQPQHF
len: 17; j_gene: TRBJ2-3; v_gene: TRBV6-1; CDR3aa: CASSEMWGALSTDTQYF
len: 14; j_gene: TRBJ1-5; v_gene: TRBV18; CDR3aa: CASSPGTGNQPQHF
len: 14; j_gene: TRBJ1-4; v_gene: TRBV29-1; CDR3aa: CSVARGATNEKLFF
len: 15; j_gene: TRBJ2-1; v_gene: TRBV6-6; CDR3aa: CASRAGGASYNEQFF
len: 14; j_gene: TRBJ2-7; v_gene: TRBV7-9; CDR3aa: CASSPRDSSYEQYF
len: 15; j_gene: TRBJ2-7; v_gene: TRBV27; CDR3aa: CASSLRQGASYEQYF
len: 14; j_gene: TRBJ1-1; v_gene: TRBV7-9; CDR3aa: CASSPGSRGTEAFF
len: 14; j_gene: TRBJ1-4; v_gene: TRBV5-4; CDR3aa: CASSKAGVREKLFF
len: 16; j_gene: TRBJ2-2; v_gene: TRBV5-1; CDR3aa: CASSWTGVENTGELFF
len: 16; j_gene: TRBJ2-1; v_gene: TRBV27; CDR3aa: CASRKLSSGSDNEQFF
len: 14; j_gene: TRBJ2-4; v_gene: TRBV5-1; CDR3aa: CASSPGTEANIQYF
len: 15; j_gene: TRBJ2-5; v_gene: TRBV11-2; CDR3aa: CASSLEVGTGETQYF
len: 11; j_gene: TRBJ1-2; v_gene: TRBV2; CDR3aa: CASRLNYGYTF
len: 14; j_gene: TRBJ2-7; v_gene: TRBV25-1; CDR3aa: CASSDAGKAHEQYF
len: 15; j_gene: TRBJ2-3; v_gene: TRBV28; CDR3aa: CASSLPTGEADTQYF
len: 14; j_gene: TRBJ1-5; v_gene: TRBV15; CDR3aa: CATSTRTGNQPQHF
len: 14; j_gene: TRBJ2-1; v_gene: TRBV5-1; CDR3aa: CASGLTSGTGNWFF
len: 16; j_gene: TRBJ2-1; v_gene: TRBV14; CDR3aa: CASSPLGAASYNEQFF
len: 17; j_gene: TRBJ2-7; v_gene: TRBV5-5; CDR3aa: CASSSALTGLINDEQYF
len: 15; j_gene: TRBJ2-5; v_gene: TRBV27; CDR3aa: CASTRLAGAQETQYF
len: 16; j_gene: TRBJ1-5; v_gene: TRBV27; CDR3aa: CASSTGTGMSNQPQHF
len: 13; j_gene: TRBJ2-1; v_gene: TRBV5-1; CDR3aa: CASSYGQYNEQFF
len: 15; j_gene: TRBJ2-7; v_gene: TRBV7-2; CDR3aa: CASSLLSGNSYEQYF
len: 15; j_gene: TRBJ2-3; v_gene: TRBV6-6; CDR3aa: CASNQPGGSTDTQYF
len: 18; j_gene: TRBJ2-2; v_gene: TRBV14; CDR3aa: CASSLRTSGIPPAGELFF
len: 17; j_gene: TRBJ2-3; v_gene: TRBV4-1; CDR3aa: CASSQEVQAKSTDTQYF
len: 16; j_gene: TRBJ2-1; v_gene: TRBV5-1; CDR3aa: CASSLAAAQKYNEQFF
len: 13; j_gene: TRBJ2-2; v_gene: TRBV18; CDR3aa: CASSPRGTGELFF
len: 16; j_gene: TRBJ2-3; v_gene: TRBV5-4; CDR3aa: CASSHGDRTSTDTQYF
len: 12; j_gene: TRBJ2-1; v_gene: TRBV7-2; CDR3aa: CASSLAGGEQFF
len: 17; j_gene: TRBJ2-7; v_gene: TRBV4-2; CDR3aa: CASSQDPLAGGPYEQYF